These 13 T cell receptor beta chains were all obtained from the same sample, sequenced in a study of T cells in Graves' hyperthyroidism and ophthalmopathy. Researchers amplified the TCR beta CDR3 regions from RNA transcripts. Researchers ran a first-round RT-PCR on the TCR CDR3 using the HTBI primer set. MiXCR, run by TCRdb on the multiplex PCR reads, gives a single entry per CDR3 protein. The sample records about 580,000 distinct CDR3 sequences, around 45% being singletons. The sequenced material came from peripheral blood or thyroid tissue (not recorded which). These receptors originate from a woman younger than 35 with Graves' hyperthyroidism.

The sample holds many counts of this clonotype. V and J are TRBV13 and TRBJ2-2; D unresolved. The CDR3 sequence is 14 residues long. Germline V gene lookup returns CDR1 PRHDT and CDR2 FYEKMQ (reference sequence). Trimming removed 3 bases at V and 7 bases at J, with 12 bases between. Here the CDR3 reads CASSFFGRNGELFF. The CDR3 DNA is TGTGCCAGCAGCTTCTTCGGCCGGAACGGGGAGCTGTTTTTT. Together with reference TRBV13 and TRBJ2-2, the CDR3 gives the full variable domain: AAGVIQSPRHLIKEKRETATLKCYPIPRHDTVYWYQQGPGQDPQFLISFYEKMQSDKGSIPDRFSAQQFSDYHSELNMSSLELGDSALYFCASSFFGRNGELFFGEGSRLTVL.

This clonotype was picked up many times. The chain recombines TRBV6-5 with TRBJ1-1; D gene unclear. Trimming shortened V by 5 bases and J by 1 base, and 20 bases separated the two germline ends. Germline assignment: CDR1 MNHEY and CDR2 SVGAGI. There are 17 residues in the CDR3. The CDR3 DNA is TGTGCCAGCAGTATAAACCCCGTCAGGCAAACGAACACTGAAGCTTTCTTT. Translated: CASSINPVRQTNTEAFF.

This clonotype was counted at least ten times. V usage is TRBV7-6 and J usage is TRBJ2-2; D might be TRBD1 (6 bases). V lost 5 bases and J 6 bases, leaving 22 bases between the germline ends. CDR1 is SGHVS, CDR2 FNYEAQ, per germline. The CDR3 extends over 17 amino acids. The CDR3 spells CASSPILSGEVAGELFF. CDR3 in DNA: TGTGCCAGCAGCCCGATACTTTCAGGGGAAGTTGCCGGGGAGCTGTTTTTT.

This clonotype was counted a single time. J is TRBJ1-5 and V is TRBV12-3 or TRBV12-4; D gene ambiguous. Trimming removed 5 bases from V and 5 bases from J, with 13 bases in between. The CDR3 extends over 14 amino acids. The CDR3 sequence: CASSAGLTDQPQHF. In nucleotides, the CDR3 is TGTGCCAGCAGTGCCGGGTTAACGGATCAGCCCCAGCATTTT.

This clonotype was picked up many times. This chain uses TRBV9 with TRBJ2-7; TRBD1 matches 8 bases. Germline V lookup: CDR1 SGDLS, CDR2 YYNGEE. V shed 2 bases and J 2 bases; nucleotides not matched to a gene: 3. The CDR3 covers 14 residues. The CDR3 region has the DNA TGTGCCAGCAGCGTTGGGACAGGAGCCTACGAGCAGTACTTC. Translated: CASSVGTGAYEQYF.

This clonotype came up many times. V and J are TRBV20-1 and TRBJ2-7, with 8 bases lining up with TRBD2. J gave up 1 base and V 0 bases, and 8 bases lay outside the gene matches. CDR3 length: 16 amino acids. CDR1 is DFQATT, CDR2 SNEGSKA, per germline (reference sequence). The CDR3 loop is CSARDRFSSGSYEQYF. The CDR3 DNA reads TGCAGTGCTAGAGATAGGTTTTCTAGCGGGTCCTACGAGCAGTACTTC.

This clonotype was observed many times. The V and J genes are TRBV7-9 and TRBJ1-1; D is ambiguous. This CDR3 is built from 14 residues. Trimming took 2 bases from V and 2 from J, leaving 9 bases between them. Germline V gene sequence: CDR1 SEHNR, CDR2 FQNEAQ (reference sequence). CDR3 sequence: CASSLRAVNTEAFF. CDR3 nucleotides: TGTGCCAGCAGCTTAAGGGCCGTCAACACTGAAGCTTTCTTT.

This clonotype was counted many times. V is TRBV7-8 and J is TRBJ2-5; D is tentatively TRBD1 or TRBD2 (5 bases each). Between the trimmed V and J ends, which lost 3 bases and 1 base, there was a span of 9 bases. This CDR3 has 14 amino acids. CDR1 SGHVS and CDR2 FQNEAQ come from the germline V gene. The DNA of the CDR3 is TGTGCCAGCAGCTTTTCGGGACCCCAAGAGACCCAGTACTTC. Protein product: CASSFSGPQETQYF.

This clonotype was picked up many times. The chain couples TRBV6-5 to TRBJ1-1; TRBD1 agrees at 8 bases. The CDR3 length is 15 residues. V lost 1 base to trimming and J lost 2 bases; unmatched junction nucleotides: 3. Per germline, CDR1 MNHEY and CDR2 SVGAGI. CDR3 protein: CASSYLDRVNTEAFF. The DNA for the CDR3 is TGTGCCAGCAGTTACTTGGACAGGGTTAACACTGAAGCTTTCTTT.

Notes on this clonotype: A much larger clone differs from this one at a single base, so this may be a read error. This chain uses TRBV5-5 with TRBJ1-4; D remains unclear. The CDR3 runs 15 residues. The germline CDR1 and CDR2 sequences are SGHKS and YYEKEE (reference sequence). The CDR3 reads CACSLAGGRVEKLFF. Here the CDR3 DNA reads TGTGCCTGCAGCTTGGCCGGAGGGCGGGTTGAAAAACTGTTTTTT.

This clonotype has ten or more counts. CDR3 amino acids: CASSPRLAGGAGELFF. The CDR3, as DNA: TGTGCCAGCAGTCCCCGGCTAGCGGGAGGGGCCGGGGAGCTGTTTTTT. V is TRBV12-3 or TRBV12-4 and J is TRBJ2-2, with 12 positions matching TRBD2. V gave up 5 bases and J gave up 6 bases; unmatched junction bases: 7. The CDR3 has 16 residues.

The sample holds a few counts of this clonotype. The V and J genes are TRBV11-3 and TRBJ1-5; the D is unclear. Trimming removed 0 bases at V and 11 bases at J, with 14 bases between. Germline V gene sequence: CDR1 SGHNT, CDR2 YENEEA. The length of the CDR3 is 14 residues. CDR3 sequence reads: CASSLDPGEETQHF. CDR3 nucleotide sequence: TGTGCCAGCAGCTTAGATCCGGGAGAAGAGACCCAGCATTTT.

The genes are TRBV7-2 and TRBJ2-5; TRBD2 matches 12 bases. Trimming cost V 6 bases and J 5 bases; bases outside gene matches: 7. CDR1 is SGHTA and CDR2 is FQGNSA in the germline V gene. The CDR3 has 15 residues. CDR3 residues: CASSRLAGDGETQYF. CDR3 sequence (DNA): TGTGCCAGCAGTAGACTAGCGGGAGACGGCGAGACCCAGTACTTC.